A selection of T cell receptor beta chains follows, all from one sample in a study of CD8+ T cells in alopecia areata. The protocol was immunoSEQ multiplex PCR, while the TCRdb copy is restricted to in-frame clones and leaves out a portion. The profile shows 110,000 to 150,000 clones, 58% of them singletons. The sequencing used CD4+ T cells sorted from blood, collected at week 0. The receptors originated from a human donor with alopecia areata. CDR3s include the opening cysteine and the closing phenylalanine or tryptophan. A D gene is named only where the DNA matches it firmly. Size tells how often a clone was seen (once, few, many) or the class of an expanded clone, and some rows leave it out.

CDR3 DNA,CDR3 protein,V gene,D gene,J gene,clone size
TGTGCCAGCAGTGAAGGCGTACGGGCGGCTGGCTACACCTTC,CASSEGVRAAGYTF,TRBV2,NA,TRBJ1-2,NA
TGTGCCAGCAGATTACTCCAGGGGAACAATGGCTACACCTTC,CASRLLQGNNGYTF,TRBV5-4,NA,TRBJ1-2,few
TGCGCCAGCAGCACAGGACAGGGGGCCAACGAGCAGTACTTC,CASSTGQGANEQYF,TRBV5-1,TRBD1,TRBJ2-7,few
TGTGCCAGCAGCTTGACCTGGAGAGATACGCAGTATTTT,CASSLTWRDTQYF,TRBV2,NA,TRBJ2-3,NA
TGCGCCAGCAGCTTGGGCCAGGGTGGTGAAAAACTGTTTTTT,CASSLGQGGEKLFF,TRBV5-1,NA,TRBJ1-4,NA
TGTGCCAGCAGCGTCGGACTAGCGGATTACACCGGGGAGCTGTTTTTT,CASSVGLADYTGELFF,TRBV9,TRBD2,TRBJ2-2,NA
TGCGCCAGCAGCCAGGGACAGGGGGTAAGTGGCGAGCAGTACTTC,CASSQGQGVSGEQYF,TRBV4-1,TRBD1,TRBJ2-7,NA
TGTGCCACCAGCAGTGACCCGGGACTAGCGGGGGGGCCGGAAGAGACCCAGTACTTC,CATSSDPGLAGGPEETQYF,TRBV15,TRBD2,TRBJ2-5,NA
TGCGCCAGCCTGGGGGCAGGGACTAATTCACCCCTCCACTTT,CASLGAGTNSPLHF,TRBV4-3,NA,TRBJ1-6,NA
TGTGCCAGCAGCTTGGGCACCTACAATGAGCAGTTCTTC,CASSLGTYNEQFF,TRBV5-6,NA,TRBJ2-1,NA
TGCAGCGTGGGGGGGGGAGCAGATTCACCCCTCCACTTT,CSVGGGADSPLHF,TRBV29-1,NA,TRBJ1-6,NA
TGTGCCAGCAGCCAAGACCAGGGGTTTGAAGCTTTCTTT,CASSQDQGFEAFF,TRBV11-2,NA,TRBJ1-1,NA
TGCAGCGTTGAATTGGGACAGGGCAATCAGCCCCAGCATTTT,CSVELGQGNQPQHF,TRBV29-1,TRBD1,TRBJ1-5,once
TGTGCCAGCAGCCGGACAGGGGGAGAGGAGACCCAGTACTTC,CASSRTGGEETQYF,TRBV9,TRBD1,TRBJ2-5,NA
TGTGCCAGCAGTGAACGGTTATTGGCTAGCGGGGTCTACAATGAGCAGTTCTTC,CASSERLLASGVYNEQFF,TRBV6-1,TRBD2,TRBJ2-1,many
TGTGCCAGCAGCGAAGGCACGGTTAGCAAGCCCCAGCATTTT,CASSEGTVSKPQHF,TRBV2,NA,TRBJ1-5,NA
TGTGCCATCATGGGGGCAATGGATTCACCCCTCCACTTT,CAIMGAMDSPLHF,TRBV10-3,NA,TRBJ1-6,NA
TGTGCCACCCAGAGGGACATCGGCAATCAGCCCCAGCATTTT,CATQRDIGNQPQHF,TRBV7-2,NA,TRBJ1-5,NA
TGCAGCGTTGAAGGACTAGCGGGGGCAGAGCAGTTCTTC,CSVEGLAGAEQFF,TRBV29-1,TRBD2,TRBJ2-1,NA
TGCGCCAGCAGCCAGCGAAAGGCGGGACAGGGGACTGGTTCACCCCTCCACTTT,CASSQRKAGQGTGSPLHF,TRBV4-3,TRBD1,TRBJ1-6,NA
TGTGCCTGGAGTGCGGGGGGTTCCTACGAGCAGTACTTC,CAWSAGGSYEQYF,TRBV30,TRBD2,TRBJ2-7,NA
TGTGCCAGCAGTTTCCAACTAGACACCGGGGAGCTGTTTTTT,CASSFQLDTGELFF,TRBV27,NA,TRBJ2-2,once
TGTGCCAGCAGCTTGAGGGGGCCGGGGGATACGCAGTATTTT,CASSLRGPGDTQYF,TRBV5-6,TRBD1,TRBJ2-3,NA
TGTGCCATCAGTGAGTCCGGGGCCGGCTACACCTTC,CAISESGAGYTF,TRBV10-3,NA,TRBJ1-2,NA
TGTGCCACCAGGCGGAGCGGGGGGGGATACACCGGGGAGCTGTTTTTT,CATRRSGGGYTGELFF,TRBV15,TRBD2,TRBJ2-2,NA
TGTGCCAGCAGCCAAGAAGGGTTCAGGACAGGCGCTTTGGGCTACACCTTC,CASSQEGFRTGALGYTF,TRBV4-2,TRBD1,TRBJ1-2,NA
TGTGCCAGCAGTGGCTTACAGGGGTTAAATGGCTACACCTTC,CASSGLQGLNGYTF,TRBV27,TRBD1,TRBJ1-2,NA
TGCGCCAGCAGCCCCACTAGCGGAGCGAACACCGGGGAGCTGTTTTTT,CASSPTSGANTGELFF,TRBV5-1,TRBD2,TRBJ2-2,few
TGTGCCAGCAGTGAAGAGGGGAAGTCCTACAATGAGCAGTTCTTC,CASSEEGKSYNEQFF,TRBV25-1,NA,TRBJ2-1,NA